This passage covers 26 T cell receptor beta chains from one sample sequenced in a study of HIV-infected patients and healthy controls. About 540 ng RNA was reverse transcribed with alpha and beta constant-region primers. Using multiplexing indices, alpha and beta chain libraries were generated apart by chain-specific third strand synthesis. TCRdb called the 5' RACE reads again in MiXCR, with one record for every CDR3 protein. The sample consists of 3,900 or so distinct CDR3 sequences, around 9% of them appearing once. Antiretroviral therapy had run roughly three months, about 14 weeks, before follow-up blood collection. Whole blood was used without fractionation, so all unsorted peripheral T cells were included. The sequencing used blood, collected during antiretroviral therapy. The receptors shown here come from an adult with HIV infection.

This clonotype is medium-sized by share. The chain links TRBV6-4 to TRBJ2-3; D is perhaps TRBD1 or TRBD2 (5 bases each). This CDR3 has 13 amino acids. V was cut by 5 bases and J by 2 bases, with 8 bases left in between. Germline V gene lookup returns CDR1 MRHNA and CDR2 SNTAGT. The CDR3 sequence: CASSRDDTDTQYF. The CDR3 nucleotides read TGTGCCAGCAGTCGGGACGACACAGATACGCAGTATTTT.

This clonotype was found a few times. The J gene is TRBJ2-2, the V gene TRBV7-2; D is perhaps TRBD1 (6 bases). The CDR3 spans 16 residues. V was shortened by 0 bases and J by 6 bases, with 14 bases between the two germline ends. Germline values: CDR1 SGHTA, CDR2 FQGNSA. The CDR3 DNA reads as TGTGCCAGCAGCTTAGCCAACCAGGGGCAGGCCGGGGAGCTGTTTTTT. It translates to CASSLANQGQAGELFF.

Judged by abundance, this clonotype is medium-sized. The chain uses TRBV2 and TRBJ2-7; D uncertain. Germline assignment: CDR1 SNHLY and CDR2 FYNNEI. The V end was cut by 4 bases, the J end by 7 bases, with 5 bases between. The CDR3 runs to 10 residues. The CDR3 is CASSGLEQYF. Here the CDR3 DNA reads TGTGCCAGCAGTGGTCTGGAGCAGTACTTC.

This clonotype was recorded a few times. The CDR3, as DNA: TGTGCCAGCAGCTTAGGGGGTACTAGCGGGGGCCCCTCCTACAATGAGCAGTTCTTC. The encoded protein is CASSLGGTSGGPSYNEQFF. The chain employs TRBV7-2 and TRBJ2-1; the match to TRBD2 covers 11 bases. The V gene's germline CDR1 is SGHTA and CDR2 FQGNSA. The CDR3 totals 19 residues. The trim removed 1 base at V and 0 bases at J, leaving 8 bases unmatched.

This clonotype was observed at least ten times. This chain links TRBV12-3 or TRBV12-4 with TRBJ2-5; D might be TRBD2 (6 bases). This CDR3 has 15 residues. V was clipped by 5 bases and J by 5 bases, with 18 bases between them. CDR3 residues: CASSLMRGGEETQYF. The CDR3 DNA reads as TGTGCCAGCAGTCTCATGCGGGGTGGGGAGGAGACCCAGTACTTC.

By sample fraction, this clonotype is medium-sized. CDR3 sequence reads: CASSLSGPPWDTQYF. The CDR3 DNA sequence: TGTGCCAGCAGTTTATCGGGCCCGCCATGGGATACGCAGTATTTT. The chain recombines TRBV27 with TRBJ2-3; D is uncertain. V was pared by 0 bases and J by 6 bases, with 13 bases between. The CDR3 has 15 residues. Germline-derived CDR1 and CDR2 are MNHEY and SMNVEV (reference sequence).

This clonotype is medium-sized in the sample. The chain couples TRBV5-1 to TRBJ2-7; 7 bases match TRBD2. The CDR3 is made up of 14 amino acids. The V and J ends lost 2 bases and 5 bases, in that order; junction bases with no gene match: 7. Germline lookup yields CDR1 SGHRS and CDR2 YFSETQ. This CDR3 is CASSFRTRGDEQYF. Here the CDR3 DNA reads TGCGCCAGCAGCTTCCGGACTCGGGGGGACGAGCAGTACTTC. The complete variable domain, with remaining parts taken from reference TRBV5-1 and TRBJ2-7, reads KAGVTQTPRYLIKTRGQQVTLSCSPISGHRSVSWYQQTPGQGLQFLFEYFSETQRNKGNFPGRFSGRQFSNSRSEMNVSTLELGDSALYLCASSFRTRGDEQYFGPGTRLTVT.

This clonotype is medium-sized (0.01 to 0.1%). The chain combines TRBV7-2 with TRBJ1-5; maybe TRBD1 (5 bases). CDR3 length equals 16 residues. The ends were cut back, 2 bases at V and 2 bases at J, with 13 bases in the middle. Germline assignment: CDR1 SGHTA and CDR2 FQGNSA. CDR3 region: CASSLLVGGGNQPQHF. CDR3 bases: TGTGCCAGCAGCTTACTCGTCGGGGGGGGCAATCAGCCCCAGCATTTT.

This clonotype was recorded many times. J is TRBJ1-1 and V is TRBV7-9; TRBD1 might be the D (6 bases). Per the germline V gene, CDR1 is SEHNR and CDR2 is FQNEAQ (reference sequence). The CDR3 is 14 residues long. V dropped 4 bases and J dropped 1 base, with 10 bases sitting between them. The CDR3 region has the DNA TGTGCCAGCAGCTCACAGGGTTCGAACACTGAAGCTTTCTTT. Amino acid sequence: CASSSQGSNTEAFF.

This clonotype was counted many times. The rearrangement joins TRBV20-1 to TRBJ1-2; maybe TRBD1 (5 bases). CDR3 length: 15 residues. Deletions cut 4 bases from V and 3 bases from J, with 18 bases between. The V gene's germline CDR1 is DFQATT and CDR2 SNEGSKA (reference sequence). The CDR3 region is CSAKGGQVRYYGYTF. For the CDR3, the DNA is TGCAGTGCTAAGGGTGGACAAGTTCGTTACTATGGCTACACCTTC.

By its share, this clonotype is medium-sized. The genes are TRBV6-6 and TRBJ2-7, with D hard to call. The CDR3 spans 11 residues. Germline CDR1 MNHNY, CDR2 SVGAGI (reference sequence). V was shortened by 10 bases and J by 3 bases, with 10 bases between the two germline ends. CDR3 coding DNA: TGTGCCACTCAGGATCACTACGAGCAGTACTTC. This codes for CATQDHYEQYF.

The rearrangement joins TRBV12-5 to TRBJ2-3; D gene unclear. Trimming took 4 bases from V and 4 from J, leaving 9 bases between them. The CDR3 totals 13 residues. Germline assignment: CDR1 LGHNT and CDR2 FRNRAP. The CDR3 bases are TGTGCTAGTGGTTCCCCCACATCAGATACGCAGTATTTT. Protein sequence: CASGSPTSDTQYF.

This clonotype showed up many times. V usage is TRBV7-9 and J usage is TRBJ2-5; 7 bases line up with TRBD2. Germline V lookup: CDR1 SEHNR, CDR2 FQNEAQ (reference sequence). This CDR3 has 13 amino acids. V shed 8 bases, J shed 3 bases, and the junction held 6 bases outside the gene matches. CDR3 in DNA: TGTGCCAGCGTCCCCCGGGGGGAAGAGACCCAGTACTTC. This translates into CASVPRGEETQYF.

This clonotype is medium-sized (0.01 to 0.1%) within its sample. The chain combines TRBV20-1 with TRBJ2-1; D gene ambiguous. Germline CDR1 DFQATT, CDR2 SNEGSKA (reference sequence). This CDR3 region has 12 residues. V gave up 3 bases and J gave up 2 bases, with 5 bases separating them. CDR3 DNA: TGCAGTGCTAGGCGGACCTACAATGAGCAGTTCTTC. Translation gives CSARRTYNEQFF.

This clonotype was found many times. This chain connects TRBV9 to TRBJ2-5; D is ambiguous. The CDR3 is made up of 13 amino acids. Germline CDR1 is SGDLS and CDR2 is YYNGEE. Trimming removed 1 base from V and 2 bases from J, with 6 bases in between. CDR3 region: CASSVSGQETQYF. The CDR3 nucleotides are TGTGCCAGCAGCGTATCAGGACAAGAGACCCAGTACTTC.

This clonotype was picked up many times. This chain joins TRBV4-3 and TRBJ2-1; D might be TRBD1 (6 bases). In germline, CDR1 is LGHNA, CDR2 YSLEER. V was shortened by 0 bases and J by 3 bases, with 12 bases between the two germline ends. The CDR3 runs to 16 residues. The CDR3 reads CASSQDFPGVYNEQFF. In nucleotides, the CDR3 is TGCGCCAGCAGCCAAGATTTTCCAGGGGTCTACAATGAGCAGTTCTTC.

This clonotype showed up many times. This chain uses TRBV15 with TRBJ2-5; D remains unclear. The CDR3 has 16 residues. Germline V gives CDR1 LNHNV, CDR2 YYDKDF (reference sequence). V dropped 2 bases and J dropped 5 bases, with 18 bases sitting between them. CDR3 bases: TGTGCCACCAGCAGATCCCCACCGGGCCGCCGGGAGACCCAGTACTTC. It specifies CATSRSPPGRRETQYF.

The rearrangement links TRBV7-9 to TRBJ1-1; D may be TRBD1 (5 bases). In germline, CDR1 is SEHNR, CDR2 FQNEAQ (reference sequence). This CDR3 is 13 amino acids long. Trimming took off 3 bases at V and 3 bases at J, with 8 bases between the two ends. CDR3 region: CASSLEGHTEAFF. The CDR3 DNA reads TGTGCCAGCAGCTTGGAGGGGCACACTGAAGCTTTCTTT.

This clonotype came up many times. The chain joins TRBV7-6 to TRBJ2-3; tentatively, D is TRBD1 or TRBD2 (5 bases each). The CDR3 length is 17 residues. The ends were cut back, 5 bases at V and 1 base at J, with 19 bases in the middle. Germline CDR1 is SGHVS and CDR2 is FNYEAQ. The CDR3 reads CASSRQWPGPRTDTQYF. CDR3 coding DNA: TGTGCCAGCAGCCGCCAATGGCCGGGACCCCGCACAGATACGCAGTATTTT.

This clonotype was seen repeatedly, ten times or more. Here the CDR3 reads CASSLIPQGNPPDIQYF. As DNA, the CDR3 is TGCGCCAGCAGCCTAATCCCACAGGGGAACCCCCCGGACATTCAGTACTTC. The chain carries TRBV5-1 and TRBJ2-4; 7 nucleotides match TRBD1. The V and J ends lost 4 bases and 8 bases, in that order; junction bases with no gene match: 18. The CDR3 consists of 17 residues. Germline values: CDR1 SGHRS, CDR2 YFSETQ.

By sample share, this clonotype is medium-sized (0.01 to 0.1%). The chain has TRBV18 and TRBJ1-2, with D possibly TRBD1 on 5 matching bases. The CDR3 is 14 residues long. V was clipped by 2 bases and J by 0 bases, with 7 bases between them. From germline, CDR1 is KGHSH and CDR2 LQKENI. CDR3 amino acids: CASSPDSSNYGYTF. The DNA for the CDR3 is TGTGCCAGCTCACCAGACAGCTCTAACTATGGCTACACCTTC.

This clonotype is categorized as medium-sized. This chain joins TRBV18 and TRBJ2-7; D gene unclear. V lost 6 bases to trimming and J lost 6 bases, with 15 bases between them. This CDR3 region has 13 residues. Looked up from germline, CDR1 is KGHSH and CDR2 is LQKENI. In DNA form, the CDR3 reads TGTGCCAGCTCCCCCCGCTCGCCCCCCGAGCAGTACTTC. It specifies CASSPRSPPEQYF.

This clonotype rates as medium-sized. The CDR3 bases are TGTGCCAGCAGCTTAACAGGGGGACTTAGACTGCAAGAGACCCAGTACTTC. Encoded protein: CASSLTGGLRLQETQYF. The chain uses TRBV11-2 and TRBJ2-5, with 8 bases that match TRBD1. CDR1 and CDR2 from the germline V gene are SGHAT and FQNNGV. CDR3 length: 17 amino acids. J was trimmed by 2 bases and V by 2 bases; bases with no gene match: 10. Drawing the rest from reference TRBV11-2 and TRBJ2-5, the complete variable domain is EAGVAQSPRYKIIEKRQSVAFWCNPISGHATLYWYQQILGQGPKLLIQFQNNGVVDDSQLPKDRFSAERLKGVDSTLKIQPAKLEDSAVYLCASSLTGGLRLQETQYFGPGTRLLVL.

In this sample, this clonotype is medium-sized. The chain joins TRBV6-5 to TRBJ2-7; D is ambiguous. The CDR3 length is 14 residues. V gave up 5 bases and J gave up 0 bases, with 11 bases separating them. Germline lookup yields CDR1 MNHEY and CDR2 SVGAGI. CDR3 bases: TGTGCCAGCAGTGAAAAGTCTAGCTCCTACGAGCAGTACTTC. Its translation: CASSEKSSSYEQYF.

The gene calls are TRBV4-3 and TRBJ2-4; perhaps TRBD2 as D (5 bases). The V end was cut by 0 bases, the J end by 4 bases, with 13 bases between. The CDR3 has 16 amino acids. Germline loops: CDR1 LGHNA, CDR2 YSLEER. DNA for the CDR3: TGCGCCAGCAGCCAAGAGACTGGCGGGTTAAAAAACATTCAGTACTTC. This sequence encodes CASSQETGGLKNIQYF.

This clonotype was observed at least ten times. This chain links TRBV12-3 or TRBV12-4 with TRBJ2-1; D is unclear. This CDR3 spans 14 amino acids. The V and J ends lost 3 bases and 9 bases respectively, with 15 bases between them. Here the CDR3 reads CASSFIGPVPEQFF. In DNA, the CDR3 is TGTGCCAGCAGTTTCATAGGCCCTGTTCCTGAGCAGTTCTTC.